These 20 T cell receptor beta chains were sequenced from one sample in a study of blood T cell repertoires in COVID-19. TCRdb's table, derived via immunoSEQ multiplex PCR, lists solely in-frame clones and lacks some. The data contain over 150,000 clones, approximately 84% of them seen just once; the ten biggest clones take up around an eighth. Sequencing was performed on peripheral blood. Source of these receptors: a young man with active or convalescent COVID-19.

DNA for the CDR3: TGTGCCAGCAGCGCGATCCGGGACAGATTCTATGGCTACACCTTC. Its translation: CASSAIRDRFYGYTF. V and J are TRBV11-2 and TRBJ1-2; 7 bases fit TRBD1. The CDR3 sequence is 15 residues long. Germline V gene sequence: CDR1 SGHAT, CDR2 FQNNGV. Unmatched junction bases numbered 10, after V lost 5 bases and J lost 4 bases.

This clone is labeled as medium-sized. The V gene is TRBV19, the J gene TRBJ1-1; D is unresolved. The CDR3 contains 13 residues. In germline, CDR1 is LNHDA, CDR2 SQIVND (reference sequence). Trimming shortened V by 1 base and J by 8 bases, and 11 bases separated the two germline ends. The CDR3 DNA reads TGTGCCAGTAGTATAGGAAACCGAGGGGAAGCTTTCTTT. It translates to CASSIGNRGEAFF.

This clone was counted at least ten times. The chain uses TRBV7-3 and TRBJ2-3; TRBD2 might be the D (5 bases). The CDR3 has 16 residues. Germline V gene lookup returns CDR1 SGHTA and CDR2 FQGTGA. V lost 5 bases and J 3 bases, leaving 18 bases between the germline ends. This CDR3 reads CASSLQSGGFTDTQYF. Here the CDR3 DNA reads TGTGCCAGCAGCCTTCAGAGCGGTGGATTTACAGATACGCAGTATTTT. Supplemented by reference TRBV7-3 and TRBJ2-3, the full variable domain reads GAGVSQTPSNKVTEKGKYVELRCDPISGHTALYWYRQSLGQGPEFLIYFQGTGAADDSGLPNDRFFAVRPEGSVSTLKIQRTERGDSAVYLCASSLQSGGFTDTQYFGPGTRLTVL.

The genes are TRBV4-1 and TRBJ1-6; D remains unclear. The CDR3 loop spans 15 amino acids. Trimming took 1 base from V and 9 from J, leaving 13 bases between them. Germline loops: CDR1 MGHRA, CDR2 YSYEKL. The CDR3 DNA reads TGCGCCAGCAGCCAAGTTTGGGGTGGAGGTTCACCCCTCCACTTT. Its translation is CASSQVWGGGSPLHF.

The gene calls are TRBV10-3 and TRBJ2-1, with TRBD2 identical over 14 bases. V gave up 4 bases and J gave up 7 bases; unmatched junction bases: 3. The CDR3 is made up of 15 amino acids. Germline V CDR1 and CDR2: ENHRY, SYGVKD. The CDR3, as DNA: TGTGCCATCAGTGGGACTAGCGGGGGGTTGAATGAGCAGTTCTTC. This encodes CAISGTSGGLNEQFF.

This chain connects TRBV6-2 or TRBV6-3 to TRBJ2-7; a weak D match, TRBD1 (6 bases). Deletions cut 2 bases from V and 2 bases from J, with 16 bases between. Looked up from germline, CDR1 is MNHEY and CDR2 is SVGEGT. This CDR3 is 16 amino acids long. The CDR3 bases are TGTGCCAGCAGTTACAATAGGGGGACACAACCCTACGAGCAGTACTTC. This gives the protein CASSYNRGTQPYEQYF.

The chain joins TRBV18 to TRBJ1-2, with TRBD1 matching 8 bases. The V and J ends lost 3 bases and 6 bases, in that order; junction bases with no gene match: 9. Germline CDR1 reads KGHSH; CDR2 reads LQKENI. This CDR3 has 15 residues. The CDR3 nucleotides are TGTGCCAGCTCACCTCTCGGGGACAGGATGGATGGCTACACCTTC. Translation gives CASSPLGDRMDGYTF.

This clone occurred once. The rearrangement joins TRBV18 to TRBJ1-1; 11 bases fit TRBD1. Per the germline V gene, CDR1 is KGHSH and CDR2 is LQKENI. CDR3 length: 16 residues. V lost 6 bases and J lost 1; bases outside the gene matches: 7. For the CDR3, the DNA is TGTGCCAGCTCCCTCGGACAGGGGGCATGGAACACTGAAGCTTTCTTT. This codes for CASSLGQGAWNTEAFF.

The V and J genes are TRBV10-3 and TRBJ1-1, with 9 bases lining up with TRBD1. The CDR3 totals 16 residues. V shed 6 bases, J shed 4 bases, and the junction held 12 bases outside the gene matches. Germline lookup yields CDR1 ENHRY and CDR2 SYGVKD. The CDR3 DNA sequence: TGTGCCATCAGCTCGACTAAAGACAGGGGGGGCACTGAAGCTTTCTTT. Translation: CAISSTKDRGGTEAFF.

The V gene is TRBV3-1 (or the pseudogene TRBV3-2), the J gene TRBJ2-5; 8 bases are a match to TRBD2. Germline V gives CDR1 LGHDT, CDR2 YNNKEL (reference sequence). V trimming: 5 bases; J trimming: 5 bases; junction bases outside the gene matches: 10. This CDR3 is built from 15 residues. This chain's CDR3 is CASSSGGIIAETQYF. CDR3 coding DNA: TGTGCCAGCAGCTCGGGGGGGATAATTGCTGAGACCCAGTACTTC.

The CDR3 DNA reads as TGTGCCAGCAGCCAAGATTTTGGCAGGATTTATGGCTACACCTTC. It translates to CASSQDFGRIYGYTF. The rearrangement links TRBV4-2 to TRBJ1-2; D is undetermined. The CDR3 has 15 residues. Germline CDR1 reads LGHNA; CDR2 reads YNFKEQ. V lost 0 bases and J lost 5, with 13 bases in between.

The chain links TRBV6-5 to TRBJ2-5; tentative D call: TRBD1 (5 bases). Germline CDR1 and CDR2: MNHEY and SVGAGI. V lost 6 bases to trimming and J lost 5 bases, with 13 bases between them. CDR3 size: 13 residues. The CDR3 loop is CASRSGIGETQYF. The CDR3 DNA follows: TGTGCCAGCAGGTCAGGGATTGGGGAGACCCAGTACTTC.

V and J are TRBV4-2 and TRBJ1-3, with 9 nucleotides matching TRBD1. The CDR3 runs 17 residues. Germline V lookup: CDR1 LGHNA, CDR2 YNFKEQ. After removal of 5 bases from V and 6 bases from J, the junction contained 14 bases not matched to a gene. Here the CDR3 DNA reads TGTGCCAGCAGCAAGGTGGGCTCTGGGACAGGGCAAAACACCATATATTTT. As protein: CASSKVGSGTGQNTIYF.

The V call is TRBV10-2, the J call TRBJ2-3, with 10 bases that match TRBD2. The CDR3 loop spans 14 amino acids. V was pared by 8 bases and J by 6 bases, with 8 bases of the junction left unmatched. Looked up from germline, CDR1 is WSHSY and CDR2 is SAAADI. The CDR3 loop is CASALAGGRDTQYF. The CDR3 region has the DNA TGCGCCAGCGCATTAGCGGGGGGCAGGGATACGCAGTATTTT.

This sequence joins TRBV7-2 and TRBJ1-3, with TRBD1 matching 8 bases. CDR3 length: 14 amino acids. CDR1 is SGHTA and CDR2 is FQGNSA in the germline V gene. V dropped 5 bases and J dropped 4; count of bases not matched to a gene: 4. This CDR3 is CASSRTGYGNTIYF. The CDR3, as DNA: TGTGCCAGCAGCCGGACAGGGTACGGAAACACCATATATTTT. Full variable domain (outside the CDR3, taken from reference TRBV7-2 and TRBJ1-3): GAGVSQSPSNKVTEKGKDVELRCDPISGHTALYWYRQSLGQGLEFLIYFQGNSAPDKSGLPSDRFSAERTGGSVSTLTIQRTQQEDSAVYLCASSRTGYGNTIYFGEGSWLTVV.

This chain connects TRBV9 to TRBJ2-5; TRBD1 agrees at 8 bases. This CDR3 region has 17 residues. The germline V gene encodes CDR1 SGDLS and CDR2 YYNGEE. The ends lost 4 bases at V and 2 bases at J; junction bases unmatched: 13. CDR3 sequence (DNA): TGTGCCAGCAGCCCAGGGTTGGGTCAGGGGGCTCAAGAGACCCAGTACTTC. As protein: CASSPGLGQGAQETQYF.

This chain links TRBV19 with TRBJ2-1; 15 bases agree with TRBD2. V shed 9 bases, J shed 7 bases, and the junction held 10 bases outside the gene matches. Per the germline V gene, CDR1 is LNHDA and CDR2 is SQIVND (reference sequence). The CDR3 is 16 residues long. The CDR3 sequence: CASKIGLAGGPNEQFF. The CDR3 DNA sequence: TGTGCCAGCAAAATCGGACTAGCGGGAGGGCCAAATGAGCAGTTCTTC.

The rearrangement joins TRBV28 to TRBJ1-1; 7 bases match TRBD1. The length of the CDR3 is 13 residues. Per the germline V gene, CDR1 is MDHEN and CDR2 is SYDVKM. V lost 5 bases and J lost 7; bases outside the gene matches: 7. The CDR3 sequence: CASSPPGTVEAFF. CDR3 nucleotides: TGTGCCAGCAGTCCTCCCGGGACAGTTGAAGCTTTCTTT.

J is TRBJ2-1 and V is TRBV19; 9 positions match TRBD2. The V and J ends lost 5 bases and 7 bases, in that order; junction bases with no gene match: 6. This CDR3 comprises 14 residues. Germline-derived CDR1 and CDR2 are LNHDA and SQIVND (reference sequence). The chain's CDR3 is CASSPFSGRNEQFF. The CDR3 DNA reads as TGTGCCAGTAGTCCGTTCAGCGGGAGGAATGAGCAGTTCTTC.

Here the CDR3 reads CASSPQGQGAVGYTF. Here the CDR3 DNA reads TGTGCCAGCTCACCACAGGGGCAGGGGGCTGTTGGCTACACCTTC. This chain connects TRBV18 to TRBJ1-2, with 8 bases matching TRBD1. Germline-derived CDR1 and CDR2 are KGHSH and LQKENI. Germline trimming cut 1 base from V and 7 bases from J; bases unmatched to any gene: 8. The CDR3 sequence is 15 residues long. Drawing the rest from reference TRBV18 and TRBJ1-2, the complete variable domain is NAGVMQNPRHLVRRRGQEARLRCSPMKGHSHVYWYRQLPEEGLKFMVYLQKENIIDESGMPKERFSAEFPKEGPSILRIQQVVRGDSAAYFCASSPQGQGAVGYTFGSGTRLTVV.